The source of this T cell receptor (beta chain) is a study of cytomegalovirus exposure and HLA in healthy donors. Looking at the study overall: Around 76% of 350 to 400 genotyped donors fell in the Caucasian-associated ancestry cluster. Study-level results: In vitro testing confirmed a few CMV-associated chains as specific for CMV antigens. Rare TCR sequences dominated, though some public TCRs recurred in many donors.

Points on this clone: Its antigen is currently unknown.

Healthy donors of bone marrow made up the group. Germline V gene data show CDR1 as GTSNPN and CDR2 as SVGIG (reference sequence). J was trimmed by 11 bases and V by 4 bases; bases with no gene match: 10. This CDR3 contains 12 residues. Use of 60 Vbeta and 13 Jbeta primers characterized the PCR. Sequencing was performed with immunoSEQ multiplex PCR; in TCRdb, only in-frame clones are kept and a portion is missing. The repertoire has some 180,000 clones, roughly 73% of them found once; the top ten carry about 2%. The sequencing sample was made of PBMCs. The source of this sequence is a woman younger than 45 in good health and CMV-seronegative. The chain is built from TRBV30 and TRBJ2-5; 7 nucleotides line up with TRBD1. The CDR3: CAWNTGAEEQYF. The CDR3 nucleotides are TGTGCCTGGAACACAGGGGCTGAGGAGCAGTACTTC. The full variable domain, rest sourced from reference TRBV30 and TRBJ2-5, is SQTIHQWPATLVQPVGSPLSLECTVEGTSNPNLYWYRQAAGRGLQLLFYSVGIGQISSEVPQNLSASRPQDRQFILSSKKLLLSDSGFYLCAWNTGAEEQYFGPGTRLLVL.